The 30 T cell receptor beta chains in this list originate from one sample, sequenced in a study of siplizumab effects on memory and regulatory T cells. Assay used: immunoSEQ multiplex PCR; TCRdb lists only in-frame clones, some missing. The data show about 110,000 clones, with roughly 90% seen just once and approximately 1.3% held by the top ten. The sequencing sample was made of CD4+ T cells sorted from blood. The receptors here all came from a human donor in good health.

This chain connects TRBV15 to TRBJ2-7; D gene uncertain. This CDR3 has 15 amino acids. In germline, CDR1 is LNHNV, CDR2 YYDKDF (reference sequence). The ends were cut back, 1 base at V and 9 bases at J, with 19 bases in the middle. The CDR3 nucleotides read TGTGCCACCAGCAGAGCTGTGGATACACTACGAGGGCAGTACTTC. This encodes CATSRAVDTLRGQYF.

This rearrangement joins TRBV27 to TRBJ2-5, with a possible D match to TRBD1 (6 bases). This CDR3 contains 14 residues. Germline CDR1 MNHEY, CDR2 SMNVEV (reference sequence). V was shortened by 5 bases and J by 4 bases, with 14 bases between the two germline ends. The CDR3 is CASSLSGVRETQYF. Here the CDR3 DNA reads TGTGCCAGCAGTCTTTCAGGGGTACGAGAGACCCAGTACTTC.

The chain couples TRBV9 to TRBJ1-5; D unclear. The ends were cut back, 0 bases at V and 4 bases at J, with 11 bases in the middle. Germline V gives CDR1 SGDLS, CDR2 YYNGEE. The CDR3 sequence is 15 residues long. The DNA for the CDR3 is TGTGCCAGCAGCGTAGCTGGAGGTACGAATCAGCCCCAGCATTTT. Protein sequence: CASSVAGGTNQPQHF. The variable domain in full, completed from reference TRBV9 and TRBJ1-5, reads DSGVTQTPKHLITATGQRVTLRCSPRSGDLSVYWYQQSLDQGLQFLIQYYNGEERAKGNILERFSAQQFPDLHSELNLSSLELGDSALYFCASSVAGGTNQPQHFGDGTRLSIL.

The chain joins TRBV5-1 to TRBJ2-3, with a possible D match to TRBD2 (5 bases). This CDR3 has 15 amino acids. With 6 bases removed from V and 3 bases from J, the gap between germline ends came to 17 bases. The germline V gene encodes CDR1 SGHRS and CDR2 YFSETQ. CDR3: CASTPSEGQTDTQYF. CDR3 nucleotides: TGCGCCAGCACACCCTCCGAGGGCCAGACAGATACGCAGTATTTT.

V and J are TRBV11-3 and TRBJ1-1, with no clear D. This CDR3 region has 13 residues. Trimming removed 2 bases at V and 1 base at J, with 5 bases between. Germline V CDR1 and CDR2: SGHNT, YENEEA. CDR3 DNA sequence: TGTGCCAGCAGCTTATTGGCGAACACTGAAGCTTTCTTT. Translated: CASSLLANTEAFF.

This chain connects TRBV5-4 to TRBJ2-2; TRBD2 might be the D (5 bases). The CDR3 extends over 16 amino acids. Deletions cut 1 base from V and 4 bases from J, with 14 bases between. The germline V gene has CDR1 SGHNT and CDR2 YYREEE (reference sequence). The DNA for the CDR3 is TGTGCCAGCAGCTTGACTTTGGGCGGGCCCACCGGGGAGCTGTTTTTT. It codes for CASSLTLGGPTGELFF. The full variable domain, completed using reference TRBV5-4 and TRBJ2-2, is ETGVTQSPTHLIKTRGQQVTLRCSSQSGHNTVSWYQQALGQGPQFIFQYYREEENGRGNFPPRFSGLQFPNYSSELNVNALELDDSALYLCASSLTLGGPTGELFFGEGSRLTVL.

This chain joins TRBV6-5 and TRBJ1-3, with a possible D match to TRBD1 (5 bases). Germline V lookup: CDR1 MNHEY, CDR2 SVGAGI. The CDR3 runs 13 residues. Trimming took off 5 bases at V and 4 bases at J, with 9 bases between the two ends. Here the CDR3 reads CASSGTTGNTIYF. DNA for the CDR3: TGTGCCAGCAGTGGGACGACCGGAAACACCATATATTTT.

The CDR3 sequence: CASLDVRSGNTIYF. The CDR3 DNA is TGTGCCAGCCTGGATGTCCGCTCTGGAAACACCATATATTTT. This chain links TRBV19 with TRBJ1-3; D is ambiguous. The CDR3 contains 14 residues. The ends were cut back, 9 bases at V and 0 bases at J, with 12 bases in the middle. Germline V gene lookup returns CDR1 LNHDA and CDR2 SQIVND (reference sequence).

The genes are TRBV5-1 and TRBJ1-2; D is perhaps TRBD1 (6 bases). CDR1 SGHRS and CDR2 YFSETQ come from the germline V gene. Trimming took off 2 bases at V and 5 bases at J, with 10 bases between the two ends. This CDR3 contains 13 residues. The CDR3 coding sequence is TGCGCCAGCAGCTTACAGGGAGGATATGGCTACACCTTC. It yields the protein CASSLQGGYGYTF.

This chain links TRBV6-6 with TRBJ2-3; D gene unclear. Germline V gene sequence: CDR1 MNHNY, CDR2 SVGAGI (reference sequence). The ends were cut back, 6 bases at V and 2 bases at J, with 9 bases in the middle. CDR3 length: 13 residues. Here the CDR3 reads CASSSRATDTQYF. DNA of the CDR3: TGTGCCAGCAGCTCTAGGGCCACAGATACGCAGTATTTT.

CDR3 amino acids: CASSIGTGELFF. The CDR3 region has the DNA TGTGCCAGTAGTATCGGGACCGGGGAGCTGTTTTTT. The rearrangement uses TRBV19 and TRBJ2-2; no clear D. In germline, CDR1 is LNHDA, CDR2 SQIVND (reference sequence). CDR3 length: 12 amino acids. Trimming removed 3 bases at V and 5 bases at J, with 4 bases between.

The chain has TRBV7-9 and TRBJ2-7, with D unresolved. Looked up from germline, CDR1 is SEHNR and CDR2 is FQNEAQ (reference sequence). The CDR3 has 11 residues. Trimming pared 5 bases from V and 7 bases from J, leaving 9 bases between. This CDR3 is CASSRRGEQYF. The CDR3 DNA reads as TGTGCCAGCAGCCGCCGCGGTGAGCAGTACTTC.

The V gene is TRBV7-9, the J gene TRBJ2-3; 13 nucleotides line up with TRBD2. The J segment lost 6 bases and the V segment lost 6 bases, leaving 9 bases of the junction unmatched. The CDR3 has 16 residues. Germline lookup yields CDR1 SEHNR and CDR2 FQNEAQ (reference sequence). CDR3 residues: CASSYPGLAGVDTQYF. Written as DNA, the CDR3 is TGTGCCAGCAGTTACCCTGGACTAGCGGGAGTCGATACGCAGTATTTT.

The gene calls are TRBV7-6 and TRBJ1-2, with no clear D. Per germline, CDR1 SGHVS and CDR2 FNYEAQ. V shed 4 bases and J shed 8 bases, with 11 bases lying between them. The CDR3 contains 12 residues. The chain's CDR3 is CASSSQNSGYTF. CDR3 DNA sequence: TGTGCCAGCAGCTCCCAGAATTCGGGCTACACCTTC.

This rearrangement joins TRBV27 to TRBJ1-5; unclear D gene. The germline V gene has CDR1 MNHEY and CDR2 SMNVEV (reference sequence). Trimming took 3 bases from V and 7 from J, leaving 10 bases between them. The CDR3 covers 13 residues. CDR3 protein: CASSFSRVQPQHF. The CDR3 DNA follows: TGTGCCAGCAGTTTCTCAAGAGTACAGCCCCAGCATTTT.

The chain couples TRBV19 to TRBJ2-5; 10 positions match TRBD2. The trim removed 6 bases at V and 2 bases at J, leaving 6 bases unmatched. This CDR3 spans 15 amino acids. The germline gives CDR1 LNHDA, CDR2 SQIVND (reference sequence). CDR3 amino acids: CASRKREGPQETQYF. CDR3 sequence (DNA): TGTGCCAGTAGAAAGCGGGAGGGCCCTCAAGAGACCCAGTACTTC.

The chain carries TRBV7-2 and TRBJ2-1; 10 nucleotides agree with TRBD2. V was clipped by 5 bases and J by 5 bases; unmatched bases: 12. This CDR3 spans 17 amino acids. CDR1 and CDR2 from the germline V gene are SGHTA and FQGNSA. CDR3 region: CASSPLAGTALNNEQFF. The CDR3 DNA sequence: TGTGCCAGCAGCCCACTAGCGGGGACTGCTCTTAACAATGAGCAGTTCTTC.

The chain couples TRBV10-3 to TRBJ1-2; D is perhaps TRBD1 (5 bases). Per germline, CDR1 ENHRY and CDR2 SYGVKD. The CDR3 has 13 residues. V dropped 5 bases and J dropped 5 bases, with 12 bases sitting between them. The DNA for the CDR3 is TGTGCCATCAGTTCAGGGACGGAGTATGGCTACACCTTC. Translating it yields CAISSGTEYGYTF.

The count of this clone is one. CDR3 in amino acids: CASSEAGVDTIYF. The CDR3 nucleotides read TGTGCCAGCAGTGAAGCGGGGGTGGACACCATATATTTT. The gene calls are TRBV2 and TRBJ1-3; a weak D match, TRBD1 (5 bases). Germline values: CDR1 SNHLY, CDR2 FYNNEI. The CDR3 runs to 13 residues. Trimming stripped 0 bases from V and 8 bases from J, with 8 bases between.

The chain uses TRBV29-1 and TRBJ2-2; 9 nucleotides align to TRBD1. J lost 6 bases, V lost 5 bases, and 10 bases had no gene match. The germline V gene has CDR1 SQVTM and CDR2 ANQGSEA. The CDR3 length is 15 residues. The CDR3 here is CSVKEPGQGSGELFF. The CDR3 region has the DNA TGCAGCGTTAAGGAACCGGGACAGGGCTCCGGGGAGCTGTTTTTT.

The chain combines TRBV7-9 with TRBJ2-3; 8 bases are shared with TRBD1. V was clipped by 5 bases and J by 3 bases; unmatched bases: 10. The V gene's germline CDR1 is SEHNR and CDR2 FQNEAQ (reference sequence). The CDR3 has 16 amino acids. CDR3 protein: CASSPGGPVGTDTQYF. The CDR3 nucleotides read TGTGCCAGCAGCCCAGGGGGCCCGGTGGGGACAGATACGCAGTATTTT.

V usage is TRBV6-6 and J usage is TRBJ2-5, with D perhaps TRBD1 (6 bases). The CDR3 loop spans 12 amino acids. Trimming cost V 4 bases and J 5 bases, with 8 bases left between them. The V gene's germline CDR1 is MNHNY and CDR2 SVGAGI (reference sequence). The CDR3 here is CASSSDRETQYF. Here the CDR3 DNA reads TGTGCCAGCAGTTCCGACAGGGAGACCCAGTACTTC.

This rearrangement joins TRBV5-1 to TRBJ1-6, with D possibly being TRBD1 (5 bases). V was pared by 4 bases and J by 7 bases, with 12 bases between. Germline V gene data show CDR1 as SGHRS and CDR2 as YFSETQ. CDR3 length: 14 residues. CDR3 amino acids: CASSAQGGNSPLHF. In DNA form, the CDR3 reads TGCGCCAGCAGCGCCCAGGGTGGCAATTCACCCCTCCACTTT.

The gene calls are TRBV21-1 and TRBJ1-6. TRBV21-1 is shown as a pseudogene. The length of the CDR3 is 13 residues. The CDR3 bases are TGTGCCAGAGTCGGGACGAATAATTCACCCCTCCACTTT. It specifies CARVGTNNSPLHF.

The count of this clone is one. This chain joins TRBV4-1 and TRBJ1-5; the D gene is possibly TRBD1 (5 bases). The CDR3 length is 16 residues. V shed 4 bases and J shed 4 bases, with 17 bases lying between them. Germline V gene lookup returns CDR1 MGHRA and CDR2 YSYEKL. For the CDR3, the DNA is TGCGCCAGCAGCCTCCTTCCCCGGGGGTCGAATCAGCCCCAGCATTTT. This encodes CASSLLPRGSNQPQHF.

This clone was recorded only once. The chain joins TRBV6-4 to TRBJ1-5, with unresolved D. Germline CDR1 reads MRHNA; CDR2 reads SNTAGT. V gave up 8 bases and J gave up 9 bases, with 11 bases separating them. The CDR3 extends over 11 amino acids. The CDR3 nucleotides are TGTGCCAGCCCTCAGCCTCGGCCCCAGCATTTT. Residues: CASPQPRPQHF.

J is TRBJ2-2 and V is TRBV25-1, with 8 bases that match TRBD1. Losses at the gene ends were 3 bases for V and 7 bases for J; bases not matched to a gene: 10. Germline values: CDR1 MGHDK, CDR2 SYGVNS. This CDR3 is 16 amino acids long. CDR3 bases: TGTGCCAGCAGTGACCCCCGGACAGGGACGGTCGGGGAGCTGTTTTTT. This translates into CASSDPRTGTVGELFF.

In DNA form, the CDR3 reads TGTGCCAGTAGTATAGTGGGGGGCTTAGAGACCCAGTACTTC. It is translated as CASSIVGGLETQYF. The chain is built from TRBV19 and TRBJ2-5; possibly TRBD1 or TRBD2 for D (6 bases each). V dropped 1 base and J dropped 4 bases, with 10 bases sitting between them. Germline V CDR1 and CDR2: LNHDA, SQIVND (reference sequence). The CDR3 length is 14 residues. Full variable domain (rest looked up from reference TRBV19 and TRBJ2-5): DGGITQSPKYLFRKEGQNVTLSCEQNLNHDAMYWYRQDPGQGLRLIYYSQIVNDFQKGDIAEGYSVSREKKESFPLTVTSAQKNPTAFYLCASSIVGGLETQYFGPGTRLLVL.

The chain uses TRBV5-1 and TRBJ1-4; D might be TRBD1 (5 bases). Trimming shortened V by 1 base and J by 0 bases, and 10 bases separated the two germline ends. The length of the CDR3 is 16 residues. CDR1 and CDR2 from the germline V gene are SGHRS and YFSETQ. CDR3 in DNA: TGCGCCAGCAGCTTGTTGGGACCTACAACTAATGAAAAACTGTTTTTT. Protein: CASSLLGPTTNEKLFF.

The chain has TRBV11-2 and TRBJ2-7; D remains ambiguous. Deletions cut 7 bases from V and 2 bases from J, with 15 bases between. From germline, CDR1 is SGHAT and CDR2 FQNNGV. The CDR3 covers 14 residues. For the CDR3, the DNA is TGTGCCAGCACCCGGGTAAGAGGCACCTACGAGCAGTACTTC. Translating it yields CASTRVRGTYEQYF.